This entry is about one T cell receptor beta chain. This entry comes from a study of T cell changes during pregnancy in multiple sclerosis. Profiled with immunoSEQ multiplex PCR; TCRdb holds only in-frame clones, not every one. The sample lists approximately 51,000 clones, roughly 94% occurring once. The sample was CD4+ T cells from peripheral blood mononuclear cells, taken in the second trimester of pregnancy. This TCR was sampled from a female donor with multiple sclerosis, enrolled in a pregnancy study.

CDR3 coding DNA: TGTGCCAGCAGCTCCGGGGGGGTAGAGACCCAGTACTTC. It encodes CASSSGGVETQYF. This sequence joins TRBV5-4 and TRBJ2-5; TRBD2 matches 8 bases. The germline V gene encodes CDR1 SGHNT and CDR2 YYREEE (reference sequence). V lost 3 bases and J lost 4; bases outside the gene matches: 2. This CDR3 is built from 13 residues.